This is a list of T cell receptor beta chains from one sample in a study of CD8 T cells in ankylosing spondylitis. TCRdb re-called the 5' RACE reads with MiXCR, one entry per CDR3 protein. Counted here are roughly 220,000 distinct CDR3 sequences, around 17% occurring once; the ten biggest clones make up approximately 40%. What was sequenced was blood, either unsorted or a sorted T cell fraction (not recorded which). The receptors were gathered from a male donor with ankylosing spondylitis. The CDR3 runs from the conserved cysteine through the conserved F or W. The D gene is left open where the match is weak. Expanded clones get a size class; other rows say once, few or many, or leave the size out.

clone_size,d_call,j_call,v_call,cdr3_aa,cdr3_nt
NA,NA,TRBJ2-7,TRBV24-1,CATSAALGQLYEQYF,TGTGCCACCAGTGCCGCTCTTGGACAGCTCTACGAGCAGTACTTC
NA,NA,TRBJ1-2,TRBV11-3,CASSLDRSGYGYTF,TGTGCCAGCAGCTTAGATCGGTCCGGGTATGGCTACACCTTC
few,NA,TRBJ1-2,TRBV4-1,CASSQVAGNYGYTF,TGCGCCAGCAGCCAAGTAGCAGGGAACTATGGCTACACCTTC
few,NA,TRBJ2-2,TRBV5-1,CASSSPGTTNTGELFF,TGCGCCAGCAGCTCGCCCGGGACCACGAACACCGGGGAGCTGTTTTTT
many,NA,TRBJ1-3,TRBV4-1,CASSRHRGGSGDTIYF,TGCGCCAGCAGCCGGCACCGGGGAGGGAGCGGGGACACCATATATTTT
many,NA,TRBJ2-3,TRBV7-9,CASSLGGTTTDTQYF,TGTGCCAGCAGCTTAGGTGGGACGACCACAGATACGCAGTATTTT
few,NA,TRBJ2-7,TRBV20-1,CSGRGLAASYEQYF,TGCAGTGGGAGGGGGCTAGCGGCTTCCTACGAGCAGTACTTC
few,NA,TRBJ1-6,TRBV12-3/TRBV12-4,CASGGWQGGSPLHF,TGTGCCAGCGGGGGGTGGCAGGGCGGTTCACCCCTCCACTTT
few,TRBD1,TRBJ1-1,TRBV12-3/TRBV12-4,CASNRRDRATEAFF,TGTGCCAGCAACCGCCGGGACAGGGCCACTGAAGCTTTCTTT
NA,TRBD2,TRBJ2-7,TRBV4-1,CASSQDRGGGAWNEQYF,TGCGCCAGCAGCCAAGACCGCGGCGGGGGGGCGTGGAACGAGCAGTACTTC
NA,NA,TRBJ2-7,TRBV7-9,CASTPPGSYEQYF,TGTGCCAGCACCCCCCCGGGCTCCTACGAGCAGTACTTC
many,NA,TRBJ1-1,TRBV7-3,CASSEWGGAEAFF,TGTGCCAGCAGCGAGTGGGGAGGCGCTGAAGCTTTCTTT
NA,NA,TRBJ1-1,TRBV19,CASSITGLANTEAFF,TGTGCCAGTAGTATCACGGGACTAGCGAACACTGAAGCTTTCTTT
few,NA,TRBJ2-5,TRBV20-1,CSASQGRQDLQETQYF,TGCAGTGCTAGCCAAGGTCGGCAGGACCTCCAAGAGACCCAGTACTTC
few,TRBD2,TRBJ2-1,TRBV30,CAWSSYSGRRQFF,TGTGCCTGGAGCTCTTATAGCGGGAGACGGCAGTTCTTC
few,TRBD2,TRBJ2-2,TRBV20-1,CSARDLKREYTGELFF,TGCAGTGCTAGAGATCTTAAGCGGGAATACACCGGGGAGCTGTTTTTT
few,TRBD1,TRBJ2-5,TRBV3-1,CASSNTGQGQETQYF,TGTGCCAGCAGCAACACGGGACAGGGCCAAGAGACCCAGTACTTC
NA,NA,TRBJ2-5,TRBV27,CASNSLGSEETQYF,TGTGCCAGCAACTCGTTGGGGTCTGAGGAGACCCAGTACTTC
NA,TRBD2,TRBJ2-5,TRBV4-3,CASSQESKAGGLETQYF,TGCGCCAGCAGCCAAGAGAGTAAAGCGGGAGGGCTGGAGACCCAGTACTTC
NA,TRBD2,TRBJ2-5,TRBV12-3/TRBV12-4,CASSGTSGGLETQYF,TGTGCCAGCAGTGGGACTAGCGGGGGGCTGGAGACCCAGTACTTC
NA,NA,TRBJ2-1,TRBV29-1,CSVNLGLAANEQFF,TGCAGCGTAAACCTGGGCCTAGCTGCCAATGAGCAGTTCTTC
few,NA,TRBJ2-7,TRBV29-1,CSVVVGTEQYF,TGCAGCGTTGTGGTAGGGACAGAGCAGTACTTC
NA,NA,TRBJ2-3,TRBV12-3/TRBV12-4,CASSFNIQSNTDTQYF,TGTGCCAGCAGTTTCAACATCCAGTCCAACACAGATACGCAGTATTTT
few,TRBD2,TRBJ2-3,TRBV20-1,CSASSSGRKDTQYF,TGCAGTGCTAGCTCCAGCGGGAGGAAAGATACGCAGTATTTT
NA,NA,TRBJ2-2,TRBV20-1,CSAPPPGTVNTGELFF,TGCAGTGCCCCTCCCCCCGGGACCGTGAACACCGGGGAGCTGTTTTTT
few,TRBD2,TRBJ2-7,TRBV12-3/TRBV12-4,CASSVSGGQTYEQYF,TGTGCCAGCAGTGTTAGCGGGGGCCAGACCTACGAGCAGTACTTC
NA,NA,TRBJ2-1,TRBV7-6,CASSLALGRGGEQFF,TGTGCCAGCAGCTTAGCGCTGGGCAGGGGAGGCGAGCAGTTCTTC
few,TRBD1,TRBJ2-7,TRBV29-1,CSVGTGSSYEQYF,TGCAGCGTTGGGACAGGGTCGTCCTACGAGCAGTACTTC
NA,NA,TRBJ2-7,TRBV30,CAWRGGFAYEQYF,TGTGCCTGGAGAGGGGGATTTGCCTACGAGCAGTACTTC
few,NA,TRBJ1-1,TRBV6-2/TRBV6-3,CASSDWTANTEAFF,TGTGCCAGCAGTGACTGGACAGCAAACACTGAAGCTTTCTTT
many,TRBD1,TRBJ2-1,TRBV7-2,CASSNPRQGPSYNEQFF,TGTGCCAGCAGCAACCCCCGACAGGGGCCCTCCTACAATGAGCAGTTCTTC
NA,NA,TRBJ1-1,TRBV12-3/TRBV12-4,CASTVIPQGGTEAFF,TGTGCCAGCACCGTTATACCACAGGGTGGAACTGAAGCTTTCTTT
few,NA,TRBJ1-1,TRBV21-1,CASSKTREEAFF,TGTGCCAGCAGCAAAACCCGGGAGGAAGCTTTCTTT
many,NA,TRBJ2-1,TRBV12-3/TRBV12-4,CASSPDRERGEQFF,TGTGCCAGCAGTCCGGACAGGGAGCGGGGAGAGCAGTTCTTC
NA,NA,TRBJ2-7,TRBV7-2,CASSLEYPMYEQYF,TGTGCCAGCAGCTTAGAGTACCCGATGTACGAGCAGTACTTC
once,NA,TRBJ2-3,TRBV9,CASSVGDSTDTQYF,TGTGCCAGCAGCGTAGGCGATAGCACAGATACGCAGTATTTT
few,TRBD2,TRBJ2-7,TRBV5-6,CASSLDRGLASIVEEQYF,TGTGCCAGCAGCTTGGACAGGGGACTAGCATCGATCGTTGAGGAGCAGTACTTC
once,NA,TRBJ2-3,TRBV7-2,CASSPRWGTDTQYF,TGTGCCAGCAGCCCTCGGTGGGGGACAGATACGCAGTATTTT
NA,TRBD2,TRBJ2-3,TRBV20-1,CSAPTSGGAGDTQYF,TGCAGTGCTCCGACTAGCGGGGGGGCCGGAGATACGCAGTATTTT
NA,NA,TRBJ2-7,TRBV30,CAWSRSRVNEQYF,TGTGCCTGGAGTAGGTCCCGGGTGAACGAGCAGTACTTC
many,NA,TRBJ2-7,TRBV3-1,CASSQDAPGLYSYEQYF,TGTGCCAGCAGCCAAGATGCGCCGGGACTTTATTCCTACGAGCAGTACTTC
NA,TRBD2,TRBJ2-7,TRBV20-1,CSARWGGYEQYF,TGCAGTGCTAGGTGGGGGGGCTACGAGCAGTACTTC
few,TRBD1,TRBJ1-3,TRBV7-8,CASSRGAGGTGNTIYF,TGTGCCAGCAGCAGAGGGGCAGGGGGCACTGGAAACACCATATATTTT
many,NA,TRBJ2-1,TRBV10-3,CAISESMFVGSASNEQFF,TGTGCCATCAGTGAGTCGATGTTCGTGGGGTCGGCTTCGAATGAGCAGTTCTTC
NA,NA,TRBJ1-2,TRBV20-1,CSAKEMGDYGYTF,TGCAGTGCCAAGGAAATGGGGGACTATGGCTACACCTTC
NA,TRBD2,TRBJ2-1,TRBV27,CASSLGWTSIPSSYNEQFF,TGTGCCAGCAGTTTAGGCTGGACTAGCATACCGAGCTCCTACAATGAGCAGTTCTTC
few,NA,TRBJ2-7,TRBV7-9,CASSPMGRPGQYF,TGTGCCAGCAGCCCAATGGGTCGTCCCGGGCAGTACTTC
NA,NA,TRBJ2-5,TRBV11-2,CASRPSRGYQETQYF,TGTGCCAGCAGGCCTTCCAGGGGTTATCAAGAGACCCAGTACTTC
NA,NA,TRBJ1-1,TRBV29-1,CSVDGAPNTEAFF,TGCAGCGTTGACGGGGCCCCGAACACTGAAGCTTTCTTT
NA,NA,TRBJ1-2,TRBV11-2,CASSLEPGPNYGYTF,TGTGCCAGCAGCTTAGAACCAGGGCCAAACTATGGCTACACCTTC
few,NA,TRBJ1-2,TRBV7-9,CASSSAQGRSYGYTF,TGTGCCAGCAGCTCAGCACAGGGAAGGAGTTATGGCTACACCTTC
few,NA,TRBJ2-2,TRBV7-8,CASIRVPGELFF,TGTGCCAGCATTCGAGTGCCCGGGGAGCTGTTTTTT
NA,NA,TRBJ2-1,TRBV5-1,CASTSTTRKGYNEQFF,TGCGCCAGCACTTCCACGACCAGAAAGGGGTACAATGAGCAGTTCTTC
NA,NA,TRBJ1-2,TRBV6-1,CASSRDQTNYGYTF,TGTGCCAGCAGCCGGGACCAAACTAACTATGGCTACACCTTC
few,NA,TRBJ2-7,TRBV27,CASSWDNGYEQYF,TGTGCCAGCAGTTGGGACAATGGCTACGAGCAGTACTTC